This TCR beta chain was sequenced for a study of shared T cell receptors in the human thymus. The repertoire was sequenced with immunoSEQ multiplex PCR; TCRdb's copy has only in-frame clones and lacks some. Among 700,000 or so clones, approximately 83% were seen once, and the ten largest hold approximately 0.01%. Germline CDR1 LNHDA, CDR2 SQIVND (reference sequence). Trimming removed 10 bases from V and 2 bases from J, with 8 bases in between. This CDR3 contains 12 residues. These same records also appear under a second study, on human thymus T cells. This second report adds: Healthy Finnish infants undergoing corrective surgery for congenital heart defects were the donors. Resections from corrective heart surgery supplied the thymus tissue.

This sequence was found in a girl in the first two years of life with a congenital heart defect. The sample taken for sequencing was thymocytes. The gene calls are TRBV19 and TRBJ2-2; a possible D gene is TRBD2 (6 bases). CDR3 bases: TGTGCCACCGGGGGTAACACCGGGGAGCTGTTTTTT. Residues: CATGGNTGELFF.